Given below is one T cell receptor beta chain in context. Its target is not known. The data derive from a study of T-cell memory formation after mild COVID-19. Study summary: TCR clusters largely stayed donor specific.

Overall study results and limits: Among CD4+ contracting clones, most were CM and EM, and CD8+ ones EMRA. The study detected some responding clones in pre-infection memory, suggesting cross-reactive memory joined.

Germline V gene sequence: CDR1 SEHNR, CDR2 FQNEAQ (reference sequence). The germline V and J ends were trimmed by 5 bases and 11 bases, with 17 bases remaining between them. This CDR3 spans 13 amino acids. Via MiXCR, TCRdb re-called the 5' RACE reads, giving one row per CDR3 protein. In the table there are under 70,000 distinct CDR3 sequences, 9.3% of which are singletons. This sequence was found in a man younger than 30 who had mild COVID-19 (a few samples of this study predate the infection). Cell type and time point are not known. Sequencing was carried out using PBMCs or a T cell subset sorted from them (not recorded which). The chain combines TRBV7-9 with TRBJ2-3; D might be TRBD1 (6 bases). The CDR3 DNA is TGTGCCAGCAGCGTAGGCTCAGGGGAAGGGCAGTATTTT. Translating it yields CASSVGSGEGQYF.